This TCR beta chain is from a study of graft-versus-host responses after intestinal transplantation. About the study: Each recipient received a multivisceral, liver-intestinal, or isolated intestinal graft. Each recipient received anti-thymocyte globulin induction, then tacrolimus and steroids for about three years. Findings and limits, study-wide: High graft-versus-host to host-versus-graft clonal ratios were found in allografts of patients who had graft-donor T cell macrochimerism. Researchers found GvH clones in recipient marrow, and some showed up first in ileum or blood.

A remark on this clone: Its matching antigen is unknown.

The table came from immunoSEQ multiplex PCR; TCRdb's copy has only in-frame clones and leaves some out. The sample carries just over 70,000 clones, 75% to 90% recorded once. J was trimmed by 7 bases and V by 3 bases; bases with no gene match: 9. The CDR3 sequence is 15 residues long. Germline lookup yields CDR1 GTSNPN and CDR2 SVGIG (reference sequence). The sequence came from a human donor who was the organ donor for an intestinal transplant. V is TRBV30 and J is TRBJ1-3; 10 bases align to TRBD1. Sequenced here: unstimulated CD4+ T cells sorted from spleen or lymph node cells, sampled before transplant. The CDR3 is CAWSSGQGVSNTIYF. The CDR3 DNA sequence: TGTGCCTGGAGCTCAGGACAGGGGGTCTCCAACACCATATATTTT.